This T cell receptor beta chain was sequenced in a study of cytomegalovirus exposure and HLA in healthy donors (dated by TCRdb to about 2017). At the level of the whole study: In an earlier analysis of under 600 of the donors, less than 350 Gb of sequence data and just under 120 million unique TCR beta sequences from about 179 million T cells were reported. To study patterns of TCR occurrence, a later analysis re-analyzed previously published TCR beta repertoires from 550 to 800 donors and added high-resolution HLA genotyping. The aim of the study was to test whether cataloging public T cell receptors could identify signatures of past pathogen exposure. Both class I and class II loci were covered by HLA typing, at four-digit resolution. Donor age, sex, ethnicity and CMV serostatus were compiled alongside the repertoire data. On average, roughly 250,000 unique TCR beta nucleotide sequences were sequenced per donor among fewer than 500 genotyped donors of the cohort, with around 19% of those sequences being non-productive. Rather than drawing on any new phenotypic data, the later analysis identified candidate immune exposures from TCR beta sequences and the way those sequences occurred across donors. Every repertoire in the discovery cohort had been generated on one and the same sequencing platform. An earlier analysis of 587 of the donors applied high-throughput TCR beta sequencing to assess whether each TCR beta V gene segment acted as functional or pseudogenic. Of the roughly 390 genotyped donors, 65% to 90% fell in the genetic ancestry cluster associated with self-reported Caucasian donors. To predict cytomegalovirus infection status, the study combined high-throughput TCR immunosequencing, statistical association of individual TCRs with disease status, and machine learning. Typing coverage differed by locus: A, B, C, DRB1 and DQB1 were typed in roughly 629-630 donors, DQA1 in roughly 510, DPA1 in 600 to 610, and DPB1 in approximately 450. In addition to the first cohort of roughly 670 subjects, a separate validation cohort of 120 different subjects was used. The T cell repertoires of around 670 subjects were profiled by immunosequencing and related to cytomegalovirus serostatus. An early release covering 500 to 750 HLA-typed donors comprised roughly 300 gigabases of sequencing data and approximately 85 million unique TCR sequences. Because of strong linkage in the cohort, roughly five DR-DQ haplotypes were treated as single units for association and clustering. Genome-wide SNP genotypes for about 55% of the roughly 670 donors were used in a later genetic analysis, which treated that subset as a discovery cohort. On the study overall, not on this receptor specifically: CMV serostatus was the only immune exposure information available for the cohort. A total of 150 to 200 TCR beta chains were listed by the study as associated with cytomegalovirus. A further reported finding was that TCR beta sequences accurately predicted the HLA-A and HLA-B alleles for most subjects in the first cohort. Compared with equally common non-associated chains, HLA-associated TCR beta chains in a later analysis were more clonally expanded and had lower generation probabilities. V-gene and J-gene trimming of TCR beta chains was associated with a missense DCLRE1C variant in a later genetic analysis, and the association was replicated in an independent cohort. The 87-base-pair reads could not distinguish some IMGT-functional V segments, including TRBV6-2 and TRBV6-3, so those segments were excluded. A cluster of highly shared sequence variants was judged likely to be a technical artifact of the sequencing pipeline. HLA typing was unavailable for some donors at each locus, so association tests used only the typed subset. In vitro tests confirmed that a few of the cytomegalovirus-associated TCR beta chains recognize cytomegalovirus antigens. Strong co-occurrence of HLA alleles, especially DR and DQ, made assigning TCR associations to individual alleles difficult. A later genetic analysis reported fewer N-insertions in productive TCRs among donors in an Asian-associated ancestry cluster than the approximately 670-donor mean. In a later analysis, some 18,000 TCR beta sequences were associated with specific HLA alleles at a false discovery rate of 0.05. The classifier was reported to diagnose cytomegalovirus status with high specificity and sensitivity in both the original and validation cohorts. A later analysis reported that several top co-occurrence clusters appeared linked to parvovirus B19, influenza, CMV and Epstein-Barr virus. Linkage disequilibrium might explain the correlated functional status among segregating V segments, but an unknown experimental factor could not be excluded. In a later analysis, the rate of TCR association differed among HLA loci, with DRB1 alleles having the most associated TCRs and HLA-C alleles having the fewest. In a later analysis, most CMV-associated TCR beta chains were found to appear HLA-restricted, with HLA associations seemingly driven largely by CMV exposure. The presence/absence analyses assumed that sequencing depth was roughly uniform across donors, and that assumption may not be true. Most TCR sequences were observed very rarely across donors, whereas some public TCRs were present in many individuals. The cohort was sequenced for TCR beta chains only, and without alpha or paired-chain data the features that could be detected were limited. Because counts were too low, 15 to 20 rarely observed V segments, including chromosome 9 orphons, were excluded from the earlier analysis of several hundred of the donors. According to the authors, the approach could potentially be generalized to other disease states and immunological phenotypes. In an earlier analysis of some 550 of the donors, most TCR beta V segments were observed in productive rearrangements about 90% or about 30% of the time, broadly matching IMGT annotations.

A remark on this clone: Its antigen specificity is not known. There are no base qualities to consult, and no much larger clone falls within one base.

CDR1 SGHVS and CDR2 FQNEAQ were looked up in the germline V gene. The junction shows trimming of 5 bases on V and 8 bases on J, and the gene matches do not reach 9 bases of it. The CDR3, from cysteine to phenylalanine, totals 15 residues. Left in the record is the CDR3 DNA by itself, 45 bases read in frame from the first base. The library was generated by the immunoSEQ multiplex PCR assay. A mixture of 60 forward primers for TCR Vbeta segments and 13 reverse primers for TCR Jbeta segments was used in the multiplex PCR. Amplification of the CDR3 region of rearranged TCR beta genes was performed with a multiplex PCR assay on genomic DNA. The amplified TCR beta libraries were sequenced on the Illumina HiSeq System as 87-base-pair reads. The source study handled its data this way. Across the roughly 600 repertoires, a later analysis counted 80 million or so unique TCR beta chains, 9 million to 14 million of which were shared by at least two donors. Raw reads were error-corrected and collapsed into unique sequences by a nearest-neighbor algorithm in which closely related sequences were merged to remove PCR and sequencing errors. V, D and J gene segments were assigned by aligning CDR3 sequences to IMGT reference sequences. Each retained sequence needed at least a six-nucleotide match to both a V gene segment and a J gene segment. Rearrangements were classified as productive when the CDR3 lacked stop codons and remained in frame with V and J, and all other rearrangements were classified as non-productive. Following IMGT convention, CDR3 was defined as the stretch from the second conserved V-encoded cysteine up to the conserved J-encoded phenylalanine. The earlier analysis of about 610 of the donors excluded any sequence lacking an unambiguous match to a single V gene segment. In an earlier analysis of some 590 of the donors, V segments were called functional above 56.7% productive rearrangements and were called segregating when the between-donor standard deviation exceeded 5%. To diagnose cytomegalovirus status from the catalog of TCR beta chain sequences, a statistical classification framework was built. In a later analysis, V and J genes were assigned by comparing TCR nucleotide sequences against IMGT/GENE-DB human TR gene sequences. Using the TCRdist pipeline, a later analysis assigned CDR3 sequences along with most-parsimonious VDJ recombination scenarios. In a later analysis, each TCR beta chain was defined by its CDR3 amino acid sequence together with its V-gene family, and reads lacking a unique V-gene family were excluded. In a later analysis, 450 to 600 highly shared, low-generation-probability nucleotide sequences were removed to address suspected cross-contamination and a sequencing artifact. In a later analysis, a clonal expansion index was calculated for each public chain from normalized within-repertoire ranks of inferred template counts. In a later analysis, generation probabilities were computed using a VDJ recombination model fitted to out-of-frame rearrangements, and the results were checked against IGoR. In a later analysis, hypergeometric tests were used to score TCR-TCR, TCR-HLA and TCR-CMV co-occurrence, with a repertoire-size bias correction applied to TCR pairs. In a later analysis, false discovery rates were estimated by permuting HLA or CMV assignments 20 times. In a later analysis, co-occurring TCRs were grouped using DBSCAN, with TCRdist sequence similarity added in when clustering inside HLA-allele-positive subsets. Co-occurrence clustering excluded repertoires with fewer than 30,000 or more than 120,000 public chains, plus five with anomalous nucleotide sharing. TCRdb took over this immuneACCESS table, retaining in-frame rearrangements with V and J assigned. Such tables are incomplete; in checked studies, under half of the missing clones stem from an unresolved V gene, and the remainder is unexplained. The V and J calls and clone size were taken over from that table, and D and trimming were inferred from the DNA. The sample table lists 120,000 or so clones, around 84% of them with a count of one. 1% to 1.5% of the sample rests with the top ten.

The cohort was made up of around 720 healthy bone marrow donors. At the time of sampling, every cohort member was nominally healthy, though immune exposures that went unrecorded were likely present. The donor was CMV seronegative and was included in the group of a few hundred seronegative cohort members. A peripheral blood sample was collected from each donor, and TCR beta sequencing was performed on peripheral blood mononuclear cells. Genomic DNA extraction from the blood cell samples was performed with the Qiagen DNeasy Blood Extraction Kit. This clonotype was sampled from a woman aged 25-40 years in good health and CMV-seronegative. The sequencing sample was made of PBMCs. The rearranged chain carries TRBV7-8 and TRBJ2-1; 10 bases in between match TRBD1. For the CDR3, the sequence is CASSRRQGAMDEQFF. In nucleotide form, the sequence is TGTGCCAGCAGCCGGCGACAGGGGGCGATGGATGAGCAGTTCTTC. The reference TRBV7-8 and TRBJ2-1 proteins fill in what lies around the CDR3, so the full variable domain reads GAGVSQSPRYKVAKRGQDVALRCDPISGHVSLFWYQQALGQGPEFLTYFQNEAQLDKSGLPSDRFFAERPEGSVSTLKIQRTQQEDSAVYLCASSRRQGAMDEQFFGPGTRLTVL.